This T cell receptor beta chain was observed in a study of blood T cell repertoires in COVID-19. Study-level background: Italy, Spain and the United States were the sources of the convalescent and acute COVID-19 samples. Sample material is recorded as cDNA or gDNA derived from T cells, B-cell-depleted T cells, or PBMCs.

Per the authors' pipeline: For nucleated cells, counts were estimated from reference gene primer amplification. Here immunoSEQ multiplex PCR was the method, and the copy in TCRdb shows in-frame clones only, minus some. That table gives V, J and clone size, and the DNA gave D and trimming. The sample has 95,000 or so clones; approximately 85% are singletons. In the case of this clone: Compared with germline, one end of the junction differs, possibly owing to a read error.

Looked up from germline, CDR1 is SGHRS and CDR2 is YFSETQ. The CDR3 length is 15 residues. This clonotype was sampled from a woman over 75 with active or convalescent COVID-19. Sequences were obtained from peripheral blood. The V and J genes are TRBV5-1 and TRBJ1-1, with 10 bases that match TRBD1. In DNA form, the CDR3 reads TGTGCCAGCAGCGACCCGGGACAGGGGATTCCTGAAGCTTTCTTT. Its translation is CASSDPGQGIPEAFF.